The present entry profiles one TCR beta chain with its context. Its antigen is undetermined. This sample is part of a study of blood T cells in healthy people across ages. Broader study findings: Diversity of TCR beta per million T cells declined in a roughly linear way with age. The study found more naive CD4+ cells and higher diversity in long-lived than aged donors.

Combining a sample-barcoded 5' primer with a J-beta primer mix, a second PCR ran for about 7 to 11 cycles. TCRdb re-derived calls from the 5' RACE reads in MiXCR, one entry per CDR3 protein. In the table there are some 640,000 distinct CDR3 sequences, around 49% of which are singletons. CDR1 and CDR2 from the germline V gene are ENHRY and SYGVKD. The CDR3 contains 14 residues. V lost 7 bases to trimming and J lost 3 bases, with 14 bases between them. Sequenced: blood. The clonotype was recovered from a woman in her sixties or seventies in good health. The chain is built from TRBV10-3 and TRBJ2-3; D might be TRBD1 or TRBD2, each matching 5 bases. Written as DNA, the CDR3 is TGTGCCATCAAAGACCAGGGCGGGACAGATACGCAGTATTTT. It encodes CAIKDQGGTDTQYF.